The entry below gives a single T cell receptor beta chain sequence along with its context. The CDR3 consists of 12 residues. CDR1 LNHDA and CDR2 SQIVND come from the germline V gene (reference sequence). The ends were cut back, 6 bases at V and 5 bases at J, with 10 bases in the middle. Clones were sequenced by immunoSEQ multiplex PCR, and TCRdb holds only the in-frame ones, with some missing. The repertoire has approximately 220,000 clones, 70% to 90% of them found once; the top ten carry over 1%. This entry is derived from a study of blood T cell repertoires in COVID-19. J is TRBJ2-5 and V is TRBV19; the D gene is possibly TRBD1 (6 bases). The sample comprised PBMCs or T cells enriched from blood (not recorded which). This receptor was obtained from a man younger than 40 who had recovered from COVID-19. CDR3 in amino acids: CASSTGWETQYF. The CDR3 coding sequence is TGTGCCAGTAGCACAGGGTGGGAGACCCAGTACTTC. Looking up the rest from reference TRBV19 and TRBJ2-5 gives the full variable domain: DGGITQSPKYLFRKEGQNVTLSCEQNLNHDAMYWYRQDPGQGLRLIYYSQIVNDFQKGDIAEGYSVSREKKESFPLTVTSAQKNPTAFYLCASSTGWETQYFGPGTRLLVL.